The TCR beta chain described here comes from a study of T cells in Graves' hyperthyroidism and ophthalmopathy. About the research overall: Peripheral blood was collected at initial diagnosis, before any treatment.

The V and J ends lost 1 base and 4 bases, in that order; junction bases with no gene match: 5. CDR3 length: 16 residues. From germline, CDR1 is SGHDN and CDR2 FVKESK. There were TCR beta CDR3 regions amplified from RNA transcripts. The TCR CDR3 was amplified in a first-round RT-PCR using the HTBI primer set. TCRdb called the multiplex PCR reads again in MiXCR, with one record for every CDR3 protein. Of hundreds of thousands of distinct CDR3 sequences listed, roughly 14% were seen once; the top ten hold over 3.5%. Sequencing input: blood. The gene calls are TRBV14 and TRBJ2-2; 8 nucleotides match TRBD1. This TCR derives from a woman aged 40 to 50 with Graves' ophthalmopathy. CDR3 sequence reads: CASSQGGTGFTGELFF. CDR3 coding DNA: TGTGCCAGCAGCCAAGGGGGGACAGGATTCACCGGGGAGCTGTTTTTT.